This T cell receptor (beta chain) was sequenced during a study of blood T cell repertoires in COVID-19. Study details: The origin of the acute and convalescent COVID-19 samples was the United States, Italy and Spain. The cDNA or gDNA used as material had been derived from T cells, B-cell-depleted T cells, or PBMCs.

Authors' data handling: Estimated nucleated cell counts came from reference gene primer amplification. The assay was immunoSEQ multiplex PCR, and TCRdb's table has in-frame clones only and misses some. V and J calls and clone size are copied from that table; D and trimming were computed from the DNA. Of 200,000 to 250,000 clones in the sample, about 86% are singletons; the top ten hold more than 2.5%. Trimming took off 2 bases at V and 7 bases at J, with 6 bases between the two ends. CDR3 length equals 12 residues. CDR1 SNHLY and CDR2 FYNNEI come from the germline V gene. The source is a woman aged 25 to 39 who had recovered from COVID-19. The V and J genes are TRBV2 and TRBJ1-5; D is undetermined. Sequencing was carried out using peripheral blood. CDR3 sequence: CASSEYIQPQHF. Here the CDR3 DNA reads TGTGCCAGCAGTGAATATATACAGCCCCAGCATTTT.